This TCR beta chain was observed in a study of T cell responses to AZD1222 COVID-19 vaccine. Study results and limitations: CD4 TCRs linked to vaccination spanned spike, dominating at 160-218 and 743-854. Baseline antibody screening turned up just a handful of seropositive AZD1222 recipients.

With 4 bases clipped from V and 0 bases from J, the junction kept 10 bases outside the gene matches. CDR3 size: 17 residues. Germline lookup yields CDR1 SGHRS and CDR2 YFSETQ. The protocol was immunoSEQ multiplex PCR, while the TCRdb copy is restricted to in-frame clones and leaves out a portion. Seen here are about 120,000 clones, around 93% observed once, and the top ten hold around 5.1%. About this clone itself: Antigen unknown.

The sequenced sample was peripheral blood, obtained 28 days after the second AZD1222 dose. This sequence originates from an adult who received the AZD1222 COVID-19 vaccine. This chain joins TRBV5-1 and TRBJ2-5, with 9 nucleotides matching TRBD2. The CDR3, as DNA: TGCGCCAGCAGCCGTGATGGCGGGGGGGCGTACCAAGAGACCCAGTACTTC. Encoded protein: CASSRDGGGAYQETQYF.